This TCR beta chain comes out of a study of control samples from healthy donors and cancer patients. The method was immunoSEQ multiplex PCR; TCRdb's version includes in-frame clones alone and lacks a portion of them. Of over 200,000 clones in the sample, over 75% were seen once. Sequenced input: PBMCs. The TCR sequence derives from a woman in her fifties or sixties with lung cancer.

The CDR3 here is CASSAAGLAGRDTQYF. The CDR3 coding sequence is TGTGCCAGCAGTGCCGCGGGACTAGCGGGGAGAGATACGCAGTATTTT. V and J are TRBV6-4 and TRBJ2-3; 13 bases align to TRBD2. The ends lost 4 bases at V and 5 bases at J; junction bases unmatched: 6. The CDR3 contains 16 residues. CDR1 and CDR2 from the germline V gene are MRHNA and SNTAGT.